This T cell receptor beta chain comes out of a study of cytomegalovirus exposure and HLA in healthy donors. Study overall: Out of 398 genotyped donors, about 81% belonged to the Caucasian-associated ancestry cluster.

As concerns this clone: Its antigen remains unknown.

Study results and caveats: A later analysis linked a missense DCLRE1C variant to TCR beta V- and J-gene trimming.

Primers: 60 Vbeta forward and 13 Jbeta reverse. The method was immunoSEQ multiplex PCR; TCRdb's version includes in-frame clones alone and lacks a portion of them. Seen in this sample are 100,000 to 150,000 clones; the ten most common clones hold around 2.9%. The sequence derives from a man aged 25-45 years in good health and CMV-seronegative. The material sequenced was PBMCs.

CDR3 nucleotides: TGCGCCAGCAGCCAACGGGGTGGGCCCCAGCATTTT. Translation gives CASSQRGGPQHF. The genes are TRBV4-1 and TRBJ1-5; D not certain. Trimming left V 2 bases short and J 9 bases short, with 8 bases between. The CDR3 sequence is 12 residues long. CDR1 is MGHRA and CDR2 is YSYEKL in the germline V gene.